The rows below give T cell receptor beta chains drawn from one sample of a study of cytomegalovirus exposure and HLA in healthy donors. Sequencing was performed with immunoSEQ multiplex PCR; in TCRdb, only in-frame clones are kept and a portion is missing. Among roughly 65,000 clones listed, around 95% were seen once. Sequencing was done on a sample of PBMCs. All receptors come from a man aged 18-30 years in good health and CMV-seropositive. CDR3s include the opening cysteine and the closing phenylalanine or tryptophan. The D gene is left open where the match is weak. The size of a clone is reported for some rows only, either as once, few or many, or as a class for expanded clones.

CASSEGREQFF,TGTGCCAGCAGTGAGGGAAGGGAGCAGTTCTTC,.,TRBV27,.,TRBJ2-1
CASSYSPFSPDTQYF,TGTGCCAGCAGTTACTCCCCGTTTTCCCCAGATACGCAGTATTTT,.,TRBV6-6,.,TRBJ2-3
CASSFRSYEQYF,TGTGCCAGCAGTTTCCGCTCCTACGAGCAGTACTTC,.,TRBV28,.,TRBJ2-7
CASSLKGQGREASYEQYF,TGTGCCAGCAGCTTAAAAGGCCAGGGCAGGGAGGCCTCCTACGAGCAGTACTTC,few,TRBV11-2,.,TRBJ2-7
CASSEARRGLAGETQYF,TGCGCCAGCAGTGAGGCCCGGAGGGGACTAGCGGGAGAGACCCAGTACTTC,.,TRBV10-1,TRBD2,TRBJ2-5
CASSLSAGLGNQPQHF,TGTGCCAGCAGTTTATCGGCAGGGCTAGGCAATCAGCCCCAGCATTTT,once,TRBV28,.,TRBJ1-5
CASSQGTGEAYEQYF,TGCGCCAGCAGCCAAGGGACAGGGGAGGCCTACGAGCAGTACTTC,.,TRBV4-3,TRBD1,TRBJ2-7
CASSFRWGGNTEAFF,TGTGCCAGCAGCTTCCGGTGGGGGGGGAACACTGAAGCTTTCTTT,.,TRBV5-8,.,TRBJ1-1
CASSTGTSGSQNIQYF,TGTGCCAGCAGTACCGGGACTAGCGGGAGTCAAAACATTCAGTACTTC,.,TRBV27,TRBD2,TRBJ2-4
CASTPDRGNVYTF,TGTGCCAGCACCCCGGACAGGGGGAACGTCTACACCTTC,.,TRBV28,TRBD1,TRBJ1-2
CASSQSSRGSANYEQYF,TGCGCCAGCAGCCAATCGTCTCGGGGGTCGGCAAACTACGAGCAGTACTTC,once,TRBV4-1,.,TRBJ2-7
CASSRDRRRAEAFF,TGTGCCAGCAGTCGGGACAGACGAAGGGCTGAAGCTTTCTTT,few,TRBV11-2,TRBD1,TRBJ1-1
CAWSVQGNPYEQYF,TGTGCCTGGAGTGTACAGGGGAATCCCTACGAGCAGTACTTC,.,TRBV30,TRBD1,TRBJ2-7
CASTKASGSYEQYF,TGTGCCAGCACCAAGGCTAGCGGGTCTTACGAGCAGTACTTC,.,TRBV11-2,TRBD2,TRBJ2-7
CASSSSGSGSYEQYF,TGTGCCAGCAGTTCTAGCGGGAGCGGGTCCTACGAGCAGTACTTC,.,TRBV5-6,TRBD2,TRBJ2-7
CSVGGAGGLSVYNEQFF,TGCAGCGTTGGCGGGGCCGGGGGACTTTCGGTATACAATGAGCAGTTCTTC,.,TRBV29-1,.,TRBJ2-1
CASSGTAQETQYF,TGCGCCAGCAGCGGGACAGCCCAAGAGACCCAGTACTTC,.,TRBV5-1,TRBD1,TRBJ2-5
CASNPWGRIDIQYF,TGTGCCAGCAACCCATGGGGGAGGATCGACATTCAGTACTTC,.,TRBV6-1,.,TRBJ2-4
CASSSSLGEQFF,TGTGCTAGCAGCTCCTCGCTCGGTGAACAGTTCTTC,.,TRBV7-7,.,TRBJ2-1
CASSLRGSEQYF,TGTGCCAGCAGCTTAAGGGGATCCGAGCAGTACTTC,.,TRBV7-6,.,TRBJ2-7
CASSYGRGAGEKLFF,TGTGCCAGCAGCTACGGGAGGGGAGCCGGTGAAAAACTGTTTTTT,.,TRBV7-9,.,TRBJ1-4
CASSDNPPNEQFF,TGTGCCAGCAGTGACAATCCTCCCAATGAGCAGTTCTTC,.,TRBV6-4,.,TRBJ2-1
CASSAAGGIGGNTIYF,TGTGCCAGCAGCGCCGCAGGGGGCATTGGTGGAAACACCATATATTTT,.,TRBV2,TRBD1,TRBJ1-3
CASSVDLGGTGELFF,TGTGCCAGCAGCGTAGATTTAGGGGGCACCGGGGAGCTGTTTTTT,once,TRBV9,.,TRBJ2-2
CAISGSERSNEQFF,TGTGCCATCAGTGGGTCAGAGAGGTCCAATGAGCAGTTCTTC,.,TRBV10-3,.,TRBJ2-1
CASSEAGRGGHEQFF,TGTGCCAGCAGTGAAGCGGGGCGGGGGGGCCATGAGCAGTTCTTC,.,TRBV6-1,TRBD2,TRBJ2-1
CASSEIGGSSTDTQYF,TGCGCCAGCAGTGAGATAGGGGGTTCGAGCACAGATACGCAGTATTTT,.,TRBV10-1,.,TRBJ2-3
CASSPCCGGVDEQFF,TGTGCCAGCAGTCCCTGTTGCGGGGGGGTGGATGAGCAGTTCTTC,once,TRBV28,TRBD2,TRBJ2-1
CAISESGQGASPLHF,TGTGCCATCAGTGAGTCGGGACAGGGAGCTTCACCCCTCCACTTT,.,TRBV10-3,TRBD1,TRBJ1-6
CASSPDSRVNEQFF,TGTGCCAGCAGCCCCGACTCGAGGGTCAATGAGCAGTTCTTC,.,TRBV5-6,.,TRBJ2-1
CASSSQGREQYF,TGTGCCAGCAGTTCACAGGGGCGCGAGCAGTACTTC,.,TRBV28,TRBD1,TRBJ2-7
CASGPLSQTPFGTQYF,TGTGCTAGTGGGCCTCTGAGTCAAACCCCGTTCGGGACCCAGTACTTC,once,TRBV12-5,.,TRBJ2-5
CAWSDSSDTGGKSATNEKLFF,TGTGCCTGGAGTGATTCGTCAGACACAGGGGGGAAGAGTGCAACTAATGAAAAACTGTTTTTT,once,TRBV30,TRBD1,TRBJ1-4
CAWSGRQGQPGSKDTEAFF,TGTGCCTGGAGCGGCCGTCAGGGGCAGCCAGGCAGTAAGGACACTGAAGCTTTCTTT,.,TRBV30,.,TRBJ1-1
CASSPTGASGEAFF,TGTGCCAGCTCCCCGACAGGGGCCTCCGGCGAAGCTTTCTTT,once,TRBV18,TRBD1,TRBJ1-1
CASSLWGAGNTIYF,TGTGCCAGCAGCTTGTGGGGGGCTGGAAACACCATATATTTT,.,TRBV5-4,.,TRBJ1-3
CASRAGIYEQYF,TGTGCCAGCAGAGCCGGGATCTACGAGCAGTACTTC,.,TRBV6-5,.,TRBJ2-7
CASRGQGEEKLFF,TGTGCCAGCAGGGGACAGGGGGAGGAAAAACTGTTTTTT,.,TRBV7-2,TRBD1,TRBJ1-4
CASSLVRQGQETQYF,TGTGCCAGCAGCTTGGTTAGGCAGGGTCAAGAGACCCAGTACTTC,.,TRBV5-4,.,TRBJ2-5
CASSQGYAFFSGETDTQYF,TGTGCCAGCAGCCAAGGATACGCGTTCTTTAGCGGCGAAACAGATACGCAGTATTTT,.,TRBV14,.,TRBJ2-3
CASSLPSWTGHNTGELFF,TGTGCCAGCAGCTTGCCTAGCTGGACAGGACACAACACCGGGGAGCTGTTTTTT,.,TRBV5-8,TRBD1,TRBJ2-2
CASRLDREGVRVADTQYF,TGTGCCAGCAGGCTAGACAGGGAAGGGGTCAGGGTGGCAGATACGCAGTATTTT,.,TRBV28,TRBD1,TRBJ2-3
CASSPRRVDRPYGYTF,TGTGCCAGCAGTCCCCGGCGAGTCGACAGGCCCTATGGCTACACCTTC,.,TRBV28,.,TRBJ1-2
CASSPGTGFNQPQHF,TGCGCCAGCAGCCCCGGGACAGGTTTTAATCAGCCCCAGCATTTT,once,TRBV4-1,TRBD1,TRBJ1-5
CASSPPPPDRATDTQYF,TGTGCCAGTAGTCCCCCCCCTCCGGACAGGGCGACAGATACGCAGTATTTT,.,TRBV19,TRBD1,TRBJ2-3
CASSSLAGPHGNEQFF,TGTGCCAGCAGTTCTCTAGCGGGACCACATGGGAATGAGCAGTTCTTC,.,TRBV6-5,TRBD2,TRBJ2-1
CASSRQGDEQFF,TGTGCCAGCAGTCGTCAGGGGGATGAGCAGTTCTTC,.,TRBV7-2,TRBD1,TRBJ2-1
CSVGGTGIVETQYF,TGCAGCGTGGGGGGGACAGGGATTGTTGAGACCCAGTACTTC,once,TRBV29-1,TRBD1,TRBJ2-5
CASSPRGYNEQFF,TGTGCCAGCAGCCCGAGGGGGTACAATGAGCAGTTCTTC,.,TRBV7-9,.,TRBJ2-1
CASRGQGYDYNEQFF,TGTGCCAGCAGAGGACAGGGTTATGACTACAATGAGCAGTTCTTC,.,TRBV28,TRBD1,TRBJ2-1
CASSKTQGAGTGELFF,TGTGCCAGCAGCAAAACCCAGGGGGCTGGGACCGGGGAGCTGTTTTTT,.,TRBV21-1,.,TRBJ2-2
CASSRLPGTGISGANVLTF,TGTGCCAGCAGTCGTTTGCCCGGGACAGGAATATCTGGGGCCAACGTCCTGACTTTC,.,TRBV27,TRBD1,TRBJ2-6
CASSFSWTGSYEQYF,TGTGCCAGCAGTTTTTCCTGGACAGGCTCCTACGAGCAGTACTTC,once,TRBV28,TRBD1,TRBJ2-7
CASSGGQGGGETQYF,TGTGCCAGCAGTGGAGGACAGGGCGGTGGAGAGACCCAGTACTTC,.,TRBV6-1,TRBD1,TRBJ2-5
CASRDRGTSGNTIYF,TGTGCCAGCAGGGACAGGGGTACCTCTGGAAACACCATATATTTT,.,TRBV7-2,TRBD1,TRBJ1-3
CASSLGTGYTEAFF,TGTGCCAGCAGCTTGGGGACAGGGTACACTGAAGCTTTCTTT,.,TRBV11-3,TRBD1,TRBJ1-1
CASSSRTGYGHEQYF,TGTGCCAGCAGCTCTCGGACAGGGTACGGCCACGAGCAGTACTTC,.,TRBV9,TRBD1,TRBJ2-7
CASSQLRGWMTQSNQPQHF,TGTGCCAGCAGCCAATTAAGGGGGTGGATGACGCAGAGCAATCAGCCCCAGCATTTT,.,TRBV28,.,TRBJ1-5